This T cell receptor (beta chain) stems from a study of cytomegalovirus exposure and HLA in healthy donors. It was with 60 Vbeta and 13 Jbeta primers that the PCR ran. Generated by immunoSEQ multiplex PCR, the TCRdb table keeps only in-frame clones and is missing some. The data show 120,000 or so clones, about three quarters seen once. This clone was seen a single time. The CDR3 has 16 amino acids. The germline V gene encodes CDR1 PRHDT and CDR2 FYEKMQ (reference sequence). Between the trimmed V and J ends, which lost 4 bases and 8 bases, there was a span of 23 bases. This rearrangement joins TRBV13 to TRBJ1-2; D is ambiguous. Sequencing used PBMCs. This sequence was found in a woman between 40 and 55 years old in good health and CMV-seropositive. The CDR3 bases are TGTGCCAGCAGCTGGTCTGAGAGACTCCGGGGAGGAGGCTACACCTTC. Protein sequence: CASSWSERLRGGGYTF.